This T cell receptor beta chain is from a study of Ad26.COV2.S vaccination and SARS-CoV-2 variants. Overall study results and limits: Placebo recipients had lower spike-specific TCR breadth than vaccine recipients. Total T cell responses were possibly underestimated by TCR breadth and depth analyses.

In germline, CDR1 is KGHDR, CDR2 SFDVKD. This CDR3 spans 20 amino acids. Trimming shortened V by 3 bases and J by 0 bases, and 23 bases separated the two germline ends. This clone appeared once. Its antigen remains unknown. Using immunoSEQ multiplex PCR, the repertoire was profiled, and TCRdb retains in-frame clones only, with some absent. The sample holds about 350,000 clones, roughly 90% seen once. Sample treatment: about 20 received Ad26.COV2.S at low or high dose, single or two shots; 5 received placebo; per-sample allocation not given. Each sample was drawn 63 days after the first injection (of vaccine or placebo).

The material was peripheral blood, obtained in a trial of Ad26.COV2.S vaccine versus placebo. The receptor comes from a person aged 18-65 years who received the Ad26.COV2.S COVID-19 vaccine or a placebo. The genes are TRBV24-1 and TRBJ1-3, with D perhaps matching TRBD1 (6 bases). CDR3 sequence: CATSDKALGALNDSGNTIYF. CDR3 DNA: TGTGCCACCAGTGATAAGGCCCTGGGGGCTCTTAATGACTCTGGAAACACCATATATTTT.